Below, 27 T cell receptor beta chains from the same sample are listed, as sequenced in a study of blood T cell repertoires in COVID-19. This table comes from immunoSEQ multiplex PCR, and its TCRdb copy is limited to in-frame clones, with some not included. Of some 110,000 clones listed, roughly 72% are singletons. Sample: peripheral blood. All receptors come from a man at least 80 years old with COVID-19, enrolled during active disease.

This clone has a single count. The chain combines TRBV27 with TRBJ1-1, with TRBD1 as a possible D gene (5 bases). CDR1 and CDR2 from the germline V gene are MNHEY and SMNVEV (reference sequence). V lost 2 bases and J lost 5, with 12 bases in between. CDR3 size: 14 residues. This CDR3 is CASSLMGGTTEAFF. The CDR3 coding sequence is TGTGCCAGCAGTTTAATGGGGGGTACGACTGAAGCTTTCTTT.

This rearrangement joins TRBV7-2 to TRBJ2-7; 7 positions agree with TRBD2. J lost 7 bases, V lost 0 bases, and 6 bases had no gene match. Germline V gives CDR1 SGHTA, CDR2 FQGNSA. The CDR3 extends over 14 amino acids. For the CDR3, the DNA is TGTGCCAGCAGCTTAGCGGGAGGGATGCGAGAGCAGTACTTC. Translating gives CASSLAGGMREQYF.

The V gene is TRBV27, the J gene TRBJ2-3, with 11 nucleotides matching TRBD2. V lost 6 bases, J lost 8 bases, and 13 bases stayed unmatched. The CDR3 runs 16 residues. Germline V gene lookup returns CDR1 MNHEY and CDR2 SMNVEV (reference sequence). In DNA form, the CDR3 reads TGTGCCAGCAGCCTGAAGACTAGCGGGATTCGTTCTACGCAGTATTTT. It codes for CASSLKTSGIRSTQYF.

The sample holds one count of this clone. V is TRBV6-5 and J is TRBJ2-7; maybe TRBD1 (5 bases). CDR1 and CDR2 from the germline V gene are MNHEY and SVGAGI. CDR3 size: 14 residues. Trimming left V 5 bases short and J 1 base short, with 12 bases between. CDR3 nucleotide sequence: TGTGCCAGCAGTCCTTCAGGGTTATCCTACGAGCAGTACTTC. Translation gives CASSPSGLSYEQYF.

This clone was counted between two and nine times. For the CDR3, the DNA is TGTGCCAGCAGCAGGGGGTTCGCTGAAGCTTTCTTT. Its translation: CASSRGFAEAFF. The V call is TRBV6-2 or TRBV6-3, the J call TRBJ1-1; 7 bases match TRBD1. Germline V CDR1 and CDR2: MNHEY, SVGEGT. V was clipped by 6 bases and J by 6 bases; unmatched bases: 4. CDR3 length: 12 residues.

This clone appeared many times. V and J are TRBV5-5 and TRBJ2-6; 7 nucleotides align to TRBD2. J gave up 0 bases and V 3 bases, and 6 bases lay outside the gene matches. The CDR3 sequence is 17 residues long. The germline gives CDR1 SGHKS, CDR2 YYEKEE (reference sequence). The CDR3 here is CASSSAGDTSGANVLTF. CDR3 in DNA: TGTGCCAGCAGCTCTGCGGGGGATACCTCTGGGGCCAACGTCCTGACTTTC.

The J gene is TRBJ1-4, the V gene TRBV11-2, with D tentatively TRBD1 (5 bases). This CDR3 has 16 amino acids. Trimming pared 0 bases from V and 6 bases from J, leaving 14 bases between. Germline V CDR1 and CDR2: SGHAT, FQNNGV. CDR3 protein: CASSLDIRDPYEKLFF. CDR3 nucleotide sequence: TGTGCCAGCAGCTTAGATATCAGGGATCCATATGAAAAACTGTTTTTT.

The chain employs TRBV2 and TRBJ2-3, with TRBD2 matching 7 bases. CDR3 length: 14 residues. V dropped 7 bases and J dropped 6; count of bases not matched to a gene: 10. CDR1 and CDR2 (germline): SNHLY, FYNNEI. CDR3 sequence reads: CASNREGRSDTQYF. The CDR3 DNA sequence: TGTGCCAGCAATAGGGAGGGCCGCTCGGATACGCAGTATTTT.

This clone showed up just a few times. The chain employs TRBV6-1 and TRBJ2-1, with 8 bases aligning to TRBD1. CDR1 and CDR2 from the germline V gene are MNHNS and SASEGT. J was trimmed by 8 bases and V by 2 bases; bases with no gene match: 8. The CDR3 is 15 amino acids. The CDR3 protein is CASSEYRRGQDEQFF. The CDR3, as DNA: TGTGCCAGCAGTGAATACCGCAGGGGGCAGGATGAGCAGTTCTTC.

The chain links TRBV18 to TRBJ2-5; D not resolved. Between the trimmed V and J ends, which lost 5 bases and 5 bases, there was a span of 9 bases. Germline V CDR1 and CDR2: KGHSH, LQKENI. This CDR3 comprises 12 residues. The CDR3 spells CASSTFTETQYF. CDR3 coding DNA: TGTGCCAGCTCAACGTTTACTGAGACCCAGTACTTC.

This clone was seen only a few times. The V call is TRBV11-2, the J call TRBJ1-2, with 9 bases identical to TRBD1. The CDR3 loop spans 13 amino acids. The V segment lost 1 base and the J segment 8 bases; nucleotides outside the gene matches: 2. CDR1 SGHAT and CDR2 FQNNGV come from the germline V gene. DNA of the CDR3: TGTGCCAGCAGCTTAGTGGGACAGGGCGGCTACACCTTC. The encoded protein is CASSLVGQGGYTF.

This chain joins TRBV6-5 and TRBJ1-1, with D maybe TRBD1 (5 bases). Deletions cut 6 bases from V and 4 bases from J, with 15 bases between. The CDR3 contains 14 residues. Looked up from germline, CDR1 is MNHEY and CDR2 is SVGAGI. The CDR3 DNA sequence: TGTGCCAGCAGATGGGGGGGGGTGAGCACTGAAGCTTTCTTT. This codes for CASRWGGVSTEAFF.

The V gene is TRBV5-1, the J gene TRBJ2-5; the match to TRBD2 covers 11 bases. V lost 2 bases, J lost 5 bases, and 5 bases stayed unmatched. Germline V gene data show CDR1 as SGHRS and CDR2 as YFSETQ. The CDR3 totals 15 residues. CDR3 loop: CASSFGTSGEETQYF. CDR3 bases: TGCGCCAGCAGCTTCGGGACTAGCGGAGAGGAGACCCAGTACTTC.

CDR3 DNA sequence: TGTGCCAGCAGCCAAACCCCGACAGGAATATCCTACGAGCAGTACTTC. Translating gives CASSQTPTGISYEQYF. The V gene is TRBV3-1 (or the pseudogene TRBV3-2), the J gene TRBJ2-7; the D gene is possibly TRBD1 (6 bases). Germline CDR1 reads LGHDT; CDR2 reads YNNKEL (reference sequence). The CDR3 spans 16 residues. The germline V and J ends were trimmed by 2 bases and 1 base, with 15 bases remaining between them.

V usage is TRBV2 and J usage is TRBJ1-2; 9 positions match TRBD1. V was clipped by 6 bases and J by 7 bases; unmatched bases: 9. CDR1 is SNHLY and CDR2 is FYNNEI in the germline V gene. CDR3 length equals 14 residues. The CDR3 region is CASSPSGQGAGYTF. CDR3 DNA: TGTGCCAGCAGCCCGTCGGGACAGGGCGCTGGCTACACCTTC. Looking up the rest from reference TRBV2 and TRBJ1-2 gives the full variable domain: EPEVTQTPSHQVTQMGQEVILRCVPISNHLYFYWYRQILGQKVEFLVSFYNNEISEKSEIFDDQFSVERPDGSNFTLKIRSTKLEDSAMYFCASSPSGQGAGYTFGSGTRLTVV.

The chain is built from TRBV2 and TRBJ2-5; 13 nucleotides line up with TRBD2. This CDR3 has 15 residues. Unmatched junction bases numbered 3, after V lost 7 bases and J lost 1 base. The germline gives CDR1 SNHLY, CDR2 FYNNEI. This chain's CDR3 is CASIWTSGSQETQYF. For the CDR3, the DNA is TGTGCCAGCATTTGGACTAGCGGGAGCCAAGAGACCCAGTACTTC.

The V gene is TRBV7-2, the J gene TRBJ1-5; a weak D match, TRBD1 (5 bases). V lost 1 base to trimming and J lost 3 bases, with 7 bases between them. CDR1 and CDR2 from the germline V gene are SGHTA and FQGNSA. The CDR3 runs 14 residues. DNA for the CDR3: TGTGCCAGCAGCTTAGTAGGGGTCAATCAGCCCCAGCATTTT. This encodes CASSLVGVNQPQHF.

This sequence joins TRBV28 and TRBJ1-5, with 7 bases fitting TRBD1. The CDR3 runs to 15 residues. CDR1 and CDR2 from the germline V gene are MDHEN and SYDVKM. The J segment lost 2 bases and the V segment lost 5 bases, leaving 6 bases of the junction unmatched. Here the CDR3 reads CASSRQGDGNQPQHF. Written as DNA, the CDR3 is TGTGCCAGCAGTCGTCAGGGGGATGGCAATCAGCCCCAGCATTTT.

V is TRBV27 and J is TRBJ2-3, with D perhaps matching TRBD2 (6 bases). V lost 2 bases and J lost 6, with 12 bases in between. CDR1 and CDR2 from the germline V gene are MNHEY and SMNVEV (reference sequence). The CDR3 has 14 amino acids. CDR3 protein: CASSLKGGRDTQYF. The DNA of the CDR3 is TGTGCCAGCAGTTTAAAGGGAGGTAGGGATACGCAGTATTTT.

The V call is TRBV28, the J call TRBJ2-7, with 9 bases matching TRBD2. Trimming removed 5 bases from V and 4 bases from J; junction bases left unmatched: 15. The CDR3 is 17 amino acids. Germline-derived CDR1 and CDR2 are MDHEN and SYDVKM. For the CDR3, the DNA is TGTGCCAGCAGTCACCCGTCCCCAGGCGGGAGGGCATACGAGCAGTACTTC. It specifies CASSHPSPGGRAYEQYF.

V and J are TRBV6-6 and TRBJ2-5; TRBD1 agrees at 7 bases. With V trimmed by 0 bases and J by 2 bases, 3 bases remained unmatched. Per germline, CDR1 MNHNY and CDR2 SVGAGI (reference sequence). The CDR3 is 15 residues long. CDR3 sequence reads: CASSYSTGRQETQYF. CDR3 in DNA: TGTGCCAGCAGTTACTCGACAGGGCGGCAAGAGACCCAGTACTTC.

This clone came up once. The genes are TRBV10-3 and TRBJ2-2; tentatively, D is TRBD1 (5 bases). In germline, CDR1 is ENHRY, CDR2 SYGVKD. The CDR3 is 14 amino acids. Trimming shortened V by 5 bases and J by 1 base, and 8 bases separated the two germline ends. The CDR3 reads CAISLDRNTGELFF. Here the CDR3 DNA reads TGTGCCATCAGTCTTGACAGGAACACCGGGGAGCTGTTTTTT.

Concerning this clone: The junction departs from germline at one end; a sequencing error may be responsible. V and J are TRBV6-5 and TRBJ1-1; D is perhaps TRBD1 (5 bases). This CDR3 is 13 amino acids long. Germline V gene sequence: CDR1 MNHEY, CDR2 SVGAGI. CDR3 bases: TGTGCCAGCAGTTACTCGACGGTCTTACAGGAAAATTTT. Its protein product is CASSYSTVLQENF.

A single count supports this clone. The chain combines TRBV10-2 with TRBJ2-1; D is possibly TRBD1 (5 bases). The V gene's germline CDR1 is WSHSY and CDR2 SAAADI. Trimming took 0 bases from V and 6 from J, leaving 9 bases between them. CDR3 length: 14 amino acids. The CDR3 sequence is CASSESTVLNEQFF. DNA for the CDR3: TGCGCCAGCAGTGAGTCGACAGTCCTCAATGAGCAGTTCTTC.

The rearrangement links TRBV7-9 to TRBJ2-2, with D possibly being TRBD2 (6 bases). V was clipped by 8 bases and J by 4 bases, with 14 bases between them. The CDR3 covers 14 residues. The germline V gene has CDR1 SEHNR and CDR2 FQNEAQ (reference sequence). The CDR3 protein is CASQRAVLTGELFF. As DNA, the CDR3 is TGTGCCAGCCAGCGGGCGGTACTCACCGGGGAGCTGTTTTTT.

The sample holds a few counts of this clone. The genes are TRBV28 and TRBJ1-4; tentatively, D is TRBD1 (5 bases). Between the trimmed V and J ends, which lost 6 bases and 7 bases, there was a span of 9 bases. Germline V gene lookup returns CDR1 MDHEN and CDR2 SYDVKM. The CDR3 contains 12 residues. CDR3: CASSPGGEKLFF. The CDR3 DNA reads TGTGCCAGCAGCCCGGGGGGTGAAAAACTGTTTTTT.

This sequence joins TRBV5-1 and TRBJ1-4, with 7 bases matching TRBD1. Per germline, CDR1 SGHRS and CDR2 YFSETQ. The CDR3 totals 17 residues. J gave up 0 bases and V 0 bases, and 5 bases lay outside the gene matches. The CDR3 coding sequence is TGCGCCAGCAGCTTGGCTACAGGGGTTTCAACTAATGAAAAACTGTTTTTT. Protein product: CASSLATGVSTNEKLFF.